One and the same sample provided the 28 T cell receptor beta chains below, sequenced in a study of identical twins. TCRdb reanalysed the 5' RACE reads using MiXCR and keeps one entry per CDR3 protein. This sample yields about 220,000 distinct CDR3 sequences, of which 6% to 8.5% are seen a single time; over 5% belongs to the top ten. These data also featured in a second study, about yellow fever vaccine responses in identical twins.

Sample: CD8+ T cells sorted from blood. The receptors here all came from a woman younger than 30 in good health.

The chain has TRBV10-1 and TRBJ2-2; 7 nucleotides align to TRBD1. V lost 0 bases to trimming and J lost 0 bases; unmatched junction nucleotides: 7. The length of the CDR3 is 18 residues. CDR1 and CDR2 (germline): WNHNN, SYGVQD (reference sequence). CDR3 in DNA: TGCGCCAGCAGTGAGTCGGGCCCGACAGGGACGAACACCGGGGAGCTGTTTTTT. This codes for CASSESGPTGTNTGELFF.

This clonotype was seen a few times. V gene TRBV12-3 or TRBV12-4 combines with J gene TRBJ2-1; 10 nucleotides line up with TRBD2. The CDR3 runs 16 residues. With V trimmed by 6 bases and J by 6 bases, 11 bases remained unmatched. The CDR3 DNA reads as TGTGCCAGCAGCAGCGGGAGGGCCAAGTTCACCAATGAGCAGTTCTTC. Its translation: CASSSGRAKFTNEQFF.

This clonotype was seen at least ten times. DNA for the CDR3: TGTGCCAGCAGCCCCGGACTAGCGTACACAGATACGCAGTATTTT. Amino acid sequence: CASSPGLAYTDTQYF. The chain is built from TRBV12-3 or TRBV12-4 and TRBJ2-3; 9 bases fit TRBD2. This CDR3 comprises 15 residues. V dropped 6 bases and J dropped 2; count of bases not matched to a gene: 6.

In this sample, this clonotype turned up a few times. V usage is TRBV4-1 and J usage is TRBJ2-7, with 7 bases lining up with TRBD1. Germline loops: CDR1 MGHRA, CDR2 YSYEKL. The CDR3 totals 14 residues. The V and J ends lost 3 bases and 5 bases, in that order; junction bases with no gene match: 7. CDR3 nucleotide sequence: TGCGCCAGCAGCCAGCGACAGGGCCGGGACGAGCAGTACGTC. It yields the protein CASSQRQGRDEQYV.

This clonotype was picked up a small number of times. The chain employs TRBV7-8 and TRBJ2-4; no clear D gene. V was trimmed by 3 bases and J by 3 bases, leaving 18 bases between them. The CDR3 has 17 amino acids. Germline lookup yields CDR1 SGHVS and CDR2 FQNEAQ. For the CDR3, the DNA is TGTGCCAGCAGCTTTGGGTTTGGTCCCGTGGTCAAAAACATTCAGTACTTC. Translation: CASSFGFGPVVKNIQYF.

There are a few counts of this clonotype. V usage is TRBV28 and J usage is TRBJ1-1, with a weak D call TRBD1 (5 bases). V lost 4 bases and J lost 5, with 17 bases in between. The V gene's germline CDR1 is MDHEN and CDR2 SYDVKM. The CDR3 is made up of 15 amino acids. CDR3 residues: CASSSQRDPATEAFF. Here the CDR3 DNA reads TGTGCCAGCAGTTCCCAGAGGGACCCAGCGACTGAAGCTTTCTTT.

There are many counts of this clonotype. The rearrangement joins TRBV11-2 to TRBJ2-3; 10 positions agree with TRBD2. V gave up 2 bases and J gave up 0 bases; unmatched junction bases: 8. Germline assignment: CDR1 SGHAT and CDR2 FQNNGV. This CDR3 region has 18 residues. The CDR3: CASSLSQRGGSSTDTQYF. CDR3 nucleotide sequence: TGTGCCAGCAGCTTAAGTCAGCGGGGGGGATCTAGCACAGATACGCAGTATTTT.

There are a few counts of this clonotype. J is TRBJ2-2 and V is TRBV29-1; unclear D gene. This CDR3 spans 13 amino acids. In germline, CDR1 is SQVTM, CDR2 ANQGSEA. The V and J ends lost 5 bases and 2 bases respectively, with 9 bases between them. CDR3 in DNA: TGCAGCGTTAAGGACGGAAACACCGGGGAGCTGTTTTTT. It is translated as CSVKDGNTGELFF.

The rearrangement joins TRBV7-2 to TRBJ1-1, with TRBD1 identical over 8 bases. The CDR3 has 15 amino acids. Germline lookup yields CDR1 SGHTA and CDR2 FQGNSA. The V gene end was trimmed by 3 bases and the J gene end by 7 bases; junction bases not matched to a gene: 10. This chain's CDR3 is CASSLPQGAVGEAFF. In nucleotides, the CDR3 is TGTGCCAGCAGCTTGCCCCAGGGGGCGGTTGGTGAAGCTTTCTTT. The full variable domain, its missing parts supplied by reference TRBV7-2 and TRBJ1-1, is GAGVSQSPSNKVTEKGKDVELRCDPISGHTALYWYRQSLGQGLEFLIYFQGNSAPDKSGLPSDRFSAERTGGSVSTLTIQRTQQEDSAVYLCASSLPQGAVGEAFFGQGTRLTVV.

This chain joins TRBV2 and TRBJ2-2; D is unresolved. Trimming removed 10 bases from V and 5 bases from J, with 8 bases in between. The CDR3 is made up of 11 amino acids. Looked up from germline, CDR1 is SNHLY and CDR2 is FYNNEI. CDR3 amino acids: CATLSTGELFF. As DNA, the CDR3 is TGTGCCACCCTGTCGACCGGGGAGCTGTTTTTT.

The V call is TRBV4-1, the J call TRBJ2-3, with TRBD2 matching over 13 bases. Unmatched junction bases numbered 1, after V lost 1 base and J lost 0 bases. This CDR3 has 17 amino acids. Germline CDR1 and CDR2: MGHRA and YSYEKL. CDR3 residues: CASSQGGLAGSTDTQYF. The CDR3 coding sequence is TGCGCCAGCAGCCAAGGGGGACTAGCGGGGAGCACAGATACGCAGTATTTT.

This clonotype was recorded a few times. The chain employs TRBV2 and TRBJ2-1, with TRBD2 matching over 12 bases. The length of the CDR3 is 19 residues. Unmatched junction bases numbered 13, after V lost 7 bases and J lost 0 bases. Germline assignment: CDR1 SNHLY and CDR2 FYNNEI. Written as DNA, the CDR3 is TGTGCCAGCACACCCCCGGGGCTAGCGGGAGGGACCTCCTACAATGAGCAGTTCTTC. This translates into CASTPPGLAGGTSYNEQFF.

This clonotype was counted ten times or more. V and J are TRBV6-4 and TRBJ2-3, with D uncertain. The CDR3 is 13 amino acids. CDR1 MRHNA and CDR2 SNTAGT come from the germline V gene. V lost 5 bases, J lost 2 bases, and 8 bases lay in between. CDR3 region: CASSTSTTDTQYF. CDR3 sequence (DNA): TGTGCCAGCAGTACGAGTACCACAGATACGCAGTATTTT.

The CDR3 sequence is CATSDQVAGGTGELFF. In nucleotides, the CDR3 is TGTGCCACCAGTGACCAAGTAGCGGGGGGCACCGGGGAGCTGTTTTTT. This rearrangement joins TRBV24-1 to TRBJ2-2, with 10 bases that match TRBD2. With V trimmed by 4 bases and J by 4 bases, 5 bases remained unmatched. Germline V gives CDR1 KGHDR, CDR2 SFDVKD. This CDR3 is built from 16 residues.

This clonotype was seen a few times. The rearrangement joins TRBV7-8 to TRBJ2-2; TRBD2 aligns across 8 bases. Per the germline V gene, CDR1 is SGHVS and CDR2 is FQNEAQ. The junction had 16 bases not matched to a gene; V was cut back by 4 bases and J by 6 bases. This CDR3 is 18 amino acids long. The CDR3 protein is CASSSVVPSGYIAGELFF. CDR3 DNA sequence: TGTGCCAGCAGCTCCGTCGTCCCTAGCGGGTACATCGCCGGGGAGCTGTTTTTT.

The chain uses TRBV2 and TRBJ2-1, with D unclear. Deletions cut 4 bases from V and 9 bases from J, with 10 bases between. The CDR3 covers 12 residues. Germline V gives CDR1 SNHLY, CDR2 FYNNEI. CDR3 nucleotide sequence: TGTGCCAGCAGTGCGGCTGGTGGTGAGCAGTTCTTC. This translates into CASSAAGGEQFF. The full variable domain, with the rest looked up from reference TRBV2 and TRBJ2-1, is EPEVTQTPSHQVTQMGQEVILRCVPISNHLYFYWYRQILGQKVEFLVSFYNNEISEKSEIFDDQFSVERPDGSNFTLKIRSTKLEDSAMYFCASSAAGGEQFFGPGTRLTVL.

The chain is built from TRBV19 and TRBJ2-1, with TRBD2 identical over 8 bases. The V segment lost 1 base and the J segment 6 bases; nucleotides outside the gene matches: 17. This CDR3 has 19 amino acids. Germline CDR1 reads LNHDA; CDR2 reads SQIVND (reference sequence). The CDR3 loop reads CASSIGRGLAGLAANEQFF. CDR3 coding DNA: TGTGCCAGTAGTATAGGCCGTGGGTTAGCGGGATTGGCAGCCAATGAGCAGTTCTTC.

The chain carries TRBV5-6 and TRBJ2-3; 8 bases line up with TRBD1. This CDR3 comprises 15 residues. Germline V gene data show CDR1 as SGHDT and CDR2 as YYEEEE. Trimming at V came to 6 bases and at J to 2 bases, leaving 8 bases not matched to a gene. The CDR3 reads CASTFSGQDTDTQYF. The DNA of the CDR3 is TGTGCCAGCACCTTCTCGGGACAGGACACAGATACGCAGTATTTT.

The chain combines TRBV4-1 with TRBJ2-1; D gene uncertain. The CDR3 extends over 12 amino acids. Germline-derived CDR1 and CDR2 are MGHRA and YSYEKL. V shed 1 base and J shed 7 bases, with 5 bases lying between them. This chain's CDR3 is CASSQVRNEQFF. CDR3 nucleotides: TGCGCCAGCAGCCAAGTCAGGAATGAGCAGTTCTTC.

This clonotype was observed a single time. A much larger clonotype is one base distant, so this may be a read error. The chain carries TRBV4-1 and TRBJ2-7; the match to TRBD1 covers 7 bases. CDR3 length equals 15 residues. The J segment lost 0 bases and the V segment lost 1 base, leaving 3 bases of the junction unmatched. From germline, CDR1 is MGHRA and CDR2 YSYEKL. The DNA for the CDR3 is TGCGCCAGCAGCCAAGTCAGGGGGAGCTCCTACGAGCAGTACGTC. Its translation is CASSQVRGSSYEQYV.

The table lists this clonotype with many counts. The chain couples TRBV9 to TRBJ2-2; D gene unclear. There are 15 residues in the CDR3. The germline CDR1 and CDR2 sequences are SGDLS and YYNGEE. The V end was cut by 0 bases, the J end by 9 bases, with 15 bases between. This chain's CDR3 is CASSVGDPPSRELFF. DNA for the CDR3: TGTGCCAGCAGCGTAGGAGACCCCCCCAGTCGGGAGCTGTTTTTT. The complete variable domain, with remaining parts taken from reference TRBV9 and TRBJ2-2, reads DSGVTQTPKHLITATGQRVTLRCSPRSGDLSVYWYQQSLDQGLQFLIQYYNGEERAKGNILERFSAQQFPDLHSELNLSSLELGDSALYFCASSVGDPPSRELFFGEGSRLTVL.

This clonotype was found a few times. The chain links TRBV14 to TRBJ2-4, with D unresolved. The V gene lost 1 base and the J gene lost 7 bases, with 8 bases spanning the gap. The CDR3 covers 13 residues. Germline V gene lookup returns CDR1 SGHDN and CDR2 FVKESK. CDR3 sequence (DNA): TGTGCCAGCAGCCAAGGCGCCGCCAACATTCAGTACTTC. Its protein product is CASSQGAANIQYF.

The chain recombines TRBV9 with TRBJ2-5, with TRBD2 matching 10 bases. The CDR3 is made up of 14 amino acids. Germline trimming cut 3 bases from V and 5 bases from J; bases unmatched to any gene: 4. CDR1 and CDR2 from the germline V gene are SGDLS and YYNGEE. This CDR3 is CASSAGLARETQYF. As DNA, the CDR3 is TGTGCCAGCAGCGCGGGACTAGCGAGGGAGACCCAGTACTTC.

This clonotype has a count of ten or more. The V gene is TRBV12-3 or TRBV12-4, the J gene TRBJ1-4, with a tentative D call TRBD1 (6 bases). With 3 bases removed from V and 7 bases from J, the gap between germline ends came to 15 bases. The CDR3 is 15 residues long. The CDR3 coding sequence is TGTGCCAGCAGTTTTGAACAGGGAGAAGGTGAAAAACTGTTTTTT. Its protein product is CASSFEQGEGEKLFF.

The gene calls are TRBV6-2 or TRBV6-3 and TRBJ2-7; 8 bases fit TRBD2. V was clipped by 2 bases and J by 0 bases; unmatched bases: 3. There are 15 residues in the CDR3. CDR1 MNHEY and CDR2 SVGEGT come from the germline V gene. The CDR3 loop reads CASSYIAGNSYEQYF. The CDR3 nucleotides read TGTGCCAGCAGTTACATAGCGGGGAACTCCTACGAGCAGTACTTC.

This clonotype showed up just a few times. One end of the junction varies from germline; a read error may be responsible. The chain uses TRBV6-5 and TRBJ2-7; maybe TRBD1 (5 bases). Germline V gene lookup returns CDR1 MNHEY and CDR2 SVGAGI. The CDR3 consists of 16 residues. The CDR3 is CASSHSGQGFSYEQYF. As DNA, the CDR3 is TGTGCCAGCAGTCACTCAGGGCAGGGCTTCTCCTACGAGCAGTACTTC.

This clonotype was seen a handful of times. The chain combines TRBV9 with TRBJ2-7; 9 bases match TRBD1. Per germline, CDR1 SGDLS and CDR2 YYNGEE. V gave up 3 bases and J gave up 7 bases; unmatched junction bases: 8. CDR3 length: 14 residues. This chain's CDR3 is CASSAGTGLREQYF. The CDR3, as DNA: TGTGCCAGCAGCGCCGGGACAGGGCTGCGGGAGCAGTACTTC. The full variable domain, its missing parts supplied by reference TRBV9 and TRBJ2-7, is DSGVTQTPKHLITATGQRVTLRCSPRSGDLSVYWYQQSLDQGLQFLIQYYNGEERAKGNILERFSAQQFPDLHSELNLSSLELGDSALYFCASSAGTGLREQYFGPGTRLTVT.

The sample holds a few counts of this clonotype. The chain carries TRBV7-9 and TRBJ2-3; no clear D. From germline, CDR1 is SEHNR and CDR2 FQNEAQ (reference sequence). The CDR3 runs 12 residues. With 6 bases removed from V and 6 bases from J, the gap between germline ends came to 10 bases. This chain's CDR3 is CASSLIQDTQYF. CDR3 in DNA: TGTGCCAGCAGTCTTATTCAGGATACGCAGTATTTT. Complete variable domain (other parts from reference TRBV7-9 and TRBJ2-3): DTGVSQNPRHKITKRGQNVTFRCDPISEHNRLYWYRQTLGQGPEFLTYFQNEAQLEKSRLLSDRFSAERPKGSFSTLEIQRTEQGDSAMYLCASSLIQDTQYFGPGTRLTVL.